This entry is about one T cell receptor (beta chain). What antigen it recognizes has not been identified. The data were taken from a study of T cells expressing NK-cell markers (TCRdb year 2020). At the level of the whole study: Three sorted T-cell subsets (CD3+CD56+NKG2C+, CD3+CD56+NKG2C- and CD3+CD56-NKG2C+) from roughly 8 donors had their TCR beta-chain repertoires profiled. The eight sequenced donors were randomly selected healthy volunteers, three men and five women. Of the eight sequenced donors, seven were found to be HCMV-seropositive and one was found to be HCMV-seronegative. Sequencing of the libraries produced 2 x 150 bp reads on Illumina HiSeq 2000/2500, MiSeq or NextSeq. The research as a whole found: In 5 to 7 donors, the dominant CD3+CD56+NKG2C+ clonotypes were found to rank among the top 10 CD8+ clonotypes and to make up about 1.0-7.5% of CD8+ T cells. Those dominant clonotypes were again the most abundant among CD3+CD56-NKG2C+ cells in several donors, at roughly 25-60.1%. Whether the expanded NKG2C-expressing T cell clones were specific for HCMV antigens remained unclear.

The CDR1 and CDR2 encoded by the germline V gene (reference sequence) are DFQATT and SNEGSKA. The CDR3 spans 13 residues, from the cysteine through the phenylalanine. No nucleotide data were recorded. Sequencing relied on an Illumina HiSeq 2000. TCR beta cDNA libraries were prepared using 5'RACE template switching, which introduced a universal primer site and unique molecular identifiers. Priming for cDNA synthesis came from the TCR beta constant segment, and two successive PCR amplification steps followed. In the source study's methods: MIGEC handled demultiplexing of the reads and grouping by UMI, while MiTCR was used to assemble and quantify clonotypes. To exclude erroneous sequences, any TCR cDNA sequence not supported by at least two reads was discarded. The tcR package was used for downstream repertoire analysis, with clonotypes matched between fractions based on CDR3 nucleotide sequence plus V segment. Antigen specificity was annotated against VDJdb with VDJmatch, allowing one amino acid substitution in CDR3. TCRdb reprocessed the reads and provides one entry for every CDR3 protein sequence; no DNA is given. TCRdb assigned the V and J calls; the authors' analysis was not used. This sample's records show over 200,000 distinct CDR3 sequences. The leading ten clones occupy approximately 0.41% of the sample.

HCMV serostatus was determined by detecting HCMV-specific IgG in serum with a commercial ELISA kit. Peripheral blood mononuclear cells were isolated from blood by Ficoll density gradient centrifugation. The sequence is built from TRBV20-1 and TRBJ2-7; TCRdb's assignment of TRBD2 cannot be checked, as there is no DNA. This sequence originates from a man younger than 35 in good health. Donor details come from another sample of the same person, matched by shared clones. Sequenced: blood T cells: a sorted CD56 or NKG2C T cell subset, CD4+ or CD8+ T cells, or bulk PBMC T cells (not recorded which). The CDR3 region reads CSAPRSGINEQYF.